The 21 T cell receptor beta chains given below trace back to one sample, sequenced in a study of blood T cells in healthy people across ages. Alongside a J-beta primer mix, a sample-barcoded 5' primer served in a second PCR lasting roughly 7 to 11 cycles. Using its own MiXCR run on the 5' RACE reads, TCRdb lists one record per CDR3 protein. The sample includes 650,000 to 1,000,000 distinct CDR3 sequences, under 40% of them seen just once. Sequenced sample: blood. The receptor set was obtained from a man between 18 and 29 years old in good health.

The rearrangement links TRBV10-2 to TRBJ2-5, with D maybe TRBD1 (6 bases). The germline gives CDR1 WSHSY, CDR2 SAAADI. The ends were cut back, 7 bases at V and 1 base at J, with 13 bases in the middle. The CDR3 length is 14 residues. CDR3: CASNQGRGQETQYF. The CDR3 DNA sequence: TGCGCCAGCAACCAGGGCAGGGGCCAAGAGACCCAGTACTTC.

The rearrangement uses TRBV7-2 and TRBJ2-1, with 7 bases fitting TRBD2. CDR1 and CDR2 (germline): SGHTA, FQGNSA. The J segment lost 4 bases and the V segment lost 5 bases, leaving 8 bases of the junction unmatched. The CDR3 consists of 15 residues. CDR3 coding DNA: TGTGCCAGCAGCCACACTTGCGGGGGATACAATGAGCAGTTCTTC. This codes for CASSHTCGGYNEQFF.

There are many counts of this clonotype. The V gene is TRBV7-2, the J gene TRBJ2-6; weak D call: TRBD2 (6 bases). Germline lookup yields CDR1 SGHTA and CDR2 FQGNSA. The CDR3 consists of 16 residues. Trimming took 7 bases from V and 6 from J, leaving 19 bases between them. The CDR3 sequence: CASIHKMGGAANVLTF. As DNA, the CDR3 is TGTGCCAGCATCCATAAGATGGGGGGTGCGGCCAACGTCCTGACTTTC.

The rearrangement links TRBV14 to TRBJ1-2; TRBD1 matches at 8 bases. There are 15 residues in the CDR3. After removal of 5 bases from V and 4 bases from J, the junction contained 9 bases not matched to a gene. In germline, CDR1 is SGHDN, CDR2 FVKESK. CDR3 region: CASSDRTGSVYGYTF. In DNA, the CDR3 is TGTGCCAGCAGCGACCGGACAGGGAGCGTCTATGGCTACACCTTC.

V gene TRBV25-1 combines with J gene TRBJ1-2, with D possibly being TRBD1 (6 bases). The germline gives CDR1 MGHDK, CDR2 SYGVNS. CDR3 length equals 15 residues. The germline V and J ends were trimmed by 4 bases and 3 bases, with 15 bases remaining between them. The CDR3 sequence: CASSGQVFWDYGYTF. The CDR3 coding sequence is TGTGCCAGCAGTGGACAGGTTTTTTGGGACTATGGCTACACCTTC.

This clonotype occurred a few times. The rearrangement uses TRBV20-1 and TRBJ2-1, with 7 bases fitting TRBD2. From germline, CDR1 is DFQATT and CDR2 SNEGSKA (reference sequence). The CDR3 is 18 amino acids. V dropped 3 bases and J dropped 0; count of bases not matched to a gene: 14. The CDR3 spells CSASGGTTPTTSYNEQFF. In nucleotides, the CDR3 is TGCAGTGCTAGCGGGGGGACCACTCCCACTACCTCCTACAATGAGCAGTTCTTC.

Regarding this clonotype: One end of the junction is discordant with germline, which a read error may explain. J is TRBJ1-4 and V is TRBV4-3, with 7 bases fitting TRBD1. This CDR3 has 15 amino acids. Germline CDR1 is LGHNA and CDR2 is YSLEER. As DNA, the CDR3 is TGTGCCAGCTCACAGGGAGGGACAGCCTATGAAAAACTGTTTTTT. Translating it yields CASSQGGTAYEKLFF.

Comments on this clonotype: A read error may be the cause here, since a much bigger clone is one base away. The V and J genes are TRBV6-5 and TRBJ2-5; D not resolved. Germline loops: CDR1 MNHEY, CDR2 SVGAGI. The CDR3 length is 13 residues. Between the trimmed V and J ends, which lost 5 bases and 11 bases, there was a span of 18 bases. The CDR3 reads CASSTRPRSSQYF. The DNA for the CDR3 is TGTGCCAGCAGTACCCGACCCCGATCGTCGCAGTACTTC.

This clonotype was recorded a few times. CDR3 sequence (DNA): TGCAGTGCCAGGACCGGGACACGGGCCGGTGAGCAGTTCTTC. As protein: CSARTGTRAGEQFF. The V and J genes are TRBV20-1 and TRBJ2-1; D possibly corresponds to TRBD1 (6 bases). The CDR3 runs 14 residues. The V gene lost 6 bases and the J gene lost 9 bases, with 21 bases spanning the gap. CDR1 and CDR2 (germline): DFQATT, SNEGSKA (reference sequence).

With regard to this clonotype: At one end the junction does not follow the germline gene, possibly because of a read error. The V and J genes are TRBV7-2 and TRBJ2-3; D is ambiguous. The length of the CDR3 is 12 residues. The germline gives CDR1 SGHTA, CDR2 FQGNSA. CDR3: CAGSLGTDTQYF. The CDR3 DNA is TGTGCCGGCAGCCTAGGGACAGATACGCAGTATTTT.

The rearrangement uses TRBV6-5 and TRBJ1-5, with no clear D. The V gene lost 6 bases and the J gene lost 1 base, with 13 bases spanning the gap. Germline CDR1 and CDR2: MNHEY and SVGAGI. This CDR3 has 15 residues. Here the CDR3 DNA reads TGTGCCAGCAGCCGCGGACTGAGCAGCAATCAGCCCCAGCATTTT. As protein: CASSRGLSSNQPQHF.

The rearrangement links TRBV4-1 to TRBJ2-1; TRBD2 matches 8 bases. Germline trimming cut 0 bases from V and 3 bases from J; bases unmatched to any gene: 7. The CDR3 length is 17 residues. CDR1 is MGHRA, CDR2 YSYEKL, per germline. The CDR3 DNA reads TGCGCCAGCAGCCAAGAGGTCATAGCGGGGTTCTACAATGAGCAGTTCTTC. It codes for CASSQEVIAGFYNEQFF.

The rearrangement links TRBV7-2 to TRBJ2-1; D is possibly TRBD1 (6 bases). The CDR3 has 18 amino acids. V was cut by 4 bases and J by 0 bases, with 19 bases left in between. The germline gives CDR1 SGHTA, CDR2 FQGNSA. CDR3 DNA sequence: TGTGCCAGCAGCTACCCCCTTAGAGGGGGAAGCTCCTACAATGAGCAGTTCTTC. It codes for CASSYPLRGGSSYNEQFF.

This chain joins TRBV7-3 and TRBJ2-3; either TRBD1 or TRBD2 may supply D (5 bases each). With 5 bases removed from V and 2 bases from J, the gap between germline ends came to 14 bases. CDR1 is SGHTA and CDR2 is FQGTGA in the germline V gene. This CDR3 spans 15 amino acids. CDR3 loop: CASSPSGTDTDTQYF. CDR3 DNA sequence: TGTGCCAGCAGCCCCTCTGGGACGGACACAGATACGCAGTATTTT.

The chain combines TRBV6-2 or TRBV6-3 with TRBJ1-1; no clear D gene. CDR3 length equals 16 residues. The germline V and J ends were trimmed by 6 bases and 5 bases, with 22 bases remaining between them. The germline CDR1 and CDR2 sequences are MNHEY and SVGEGT. CDR3 sequence reads: CASSSYFTVPGTEAFF. The CDR3 DNA reads TGTGCCAGCAGCTCCTATTTTACGGTACCGGGGACTGAAGCTTTCTTT.

Comments on this clonotype: A much bigger clone sits one base away, suggesting this may be a read error. The genes are TRBV12-3 or TRBV12-4 and TRBJ2-3, with 7 bases fitting TRBD1. V was pared by 5 bases and J by 5 bases, with 10 bases of the junction left unmatched. The CDR3 covers 15 residues. CDR3 sequence: CASSARQGWGDTQYF. CDR3 nucleotides: TGTGCCAGCAGTGCCAGACAGGGCTGGGGAGATACGCAGTATTTT.

This clonotype has a single count. The chain couples TRBV20-1 to TRBJ2-7, with TRBD2 identical over 10 bases. Per the germline V gene, CDR1 is DFQATT and CDR2 is SNEGSKA (reference sequence). CDR3 size: 16 residues. Germline trimming cut 3 bases from V and 4 bases from J; bases unmatched to any gene: 12. The CDR3 loop reads CSASITSGDARYEQYF. The CDR3 DNA sequence: TGCAGTGCTAGCATTACTAGCGGGGACGCGCGATACGAGCAGTACTTC.

This clonotype was picked up many times. The genes are TRBV25-1 and TRBJ1-6, with D tentatively TRBD1 (5 bases). Trimming took 6 bases from V and 7 from J, leaving 19 bases between them. This CDR3 is built from 16 residues. The germline gives CDR1 MGHDK, CDR2 SYGVNS. CDR3 DNA: TGTGCCAGCAGAGGTGACGTCGGGACGCCCAATTCACCCCTCCACTTT. It is translated as CASRGDVGTPNSPLHF. Combining the CDR3 with reference TRBV25-1 and TRBJ1-6 gives the whole variable domain EADIYQTPRYLVIGTGKKITLECSQTMGHDKMYWYQQDPGMELHLIHYSYGVNSTEKGDLSSESTVSRIRTEHFPLTLESARPSHTSQYLCASRGDVGTPNSPLHFGNGTRLTVT.

This sequence joins TRBV20-1 and TRBJ2-5; 8 nucleotides match TRBD2. The V gene end was trimmed by 0 bases and the J gene end by 11 bases; junction bases not matched to a gene: 14. The CDR3 runs 15 residues. Germline assignment: CDR1 DFQATT and CDR2 SNEGSKA (reference sequence). This CDR3 reads CSARDSAGGYNEQYF. CDR3 nucleotide sequence: TGCAGTGCTAGAGATAGTGCGGGGGGATACAATGAGCAGTACTTC.

The genes are TRBV3-1 and TRBJ2-5; tentative D call: TRBD2 (6 bases). Trimming pared 2 bases from V and 2 bases from J, leaving 18 bases between. The CDR3 has 17 amino acids. Germline lookup yields CDR1 LGHDT and CDR2 YNNKEL (reference sequence). CDR3 in DNA: TGTGCCAGCAGCCAAATCGGAAGTGGGGGGAAACAAGAGACCCAGTACTTC. Translated: CASSQIGSGGKQETQYF.

A few counts support this clonotype. V gene TRBV12-3 or TRBV12-4 combines with J gene TRBJ1-1; 7 bases fit TRBD1. V trimming: 5 bases; J trimming: 2 bases; junction bases outside the gene matches: 5. The CDR3 is made up of 14 amino acids. CDR3 DNA: TGTGCCAGCAGTGAGGGACAGAAAAACACTGAAGCTTTCTTT. Its protein product is CASSEGQKNTEAFF.